This is a list of T cell receptor beta chains from one sample in a study of a mutant IDH1 vaccine in newly diagnosed glioma. These receptors have no known antigen. Assay used: immunoSEQ multiplex PCR; TCRdb lists only in-frame clones, some missing. The data show some 120,000 clones, with around 77% seen just once and 5.5% held by the top ten. This sample comprised PBMCs, obtained from a glioma patient whose treatment included an IDH1 peptide vaccine. The receptors come from a man in his forties with glioma. The CDR3 runs from the conserved cysteine through the conserved F or W. Each record gives: J gene, D gene, clone size, V gene, CDR3 protein, CDR3 DNA. A D gene is named only where the DNA matches it firmly. Rows give clone size only sometimes, using once, few, many, or a class for an expanded clone.

J gene: TRBJ2-2; D gene: TRBD2; clone size: once; V gene: TRBV7-7; CDR3 protein: CASSLTGGPNTGELFF; CDR3 DNA: TGTGCTAGCAGCTTAACGGGGGGGCCGAACACCGGGGAGCTGTTTTTT
J gene: TRBJ1-5; D gene: NA; clone size: NA; V gene: TRBV10-3; CDR3 protein: CAISSPNQPQHF; CDR3 DNA: TGTGCCATCAGTTCGCCCAATCAGCCCCAGCATTTT
J gene: TRBJ1-1; D gene: NA; clone size: NA; V gene: TRBV19; CDR3 protein: CASRGNLNTEAFF; CDR3 DNA: TGTGCCAGTAGAGGCAACTTGAACACTGAAGCTTTCTTT
J gene: TRBJ2-2; D gene: TRBD2; clone size: NA; V gene: TRBV4-2; CDR3 protein: CASSQIASGGANTGELFF; CDR3 DNA: TGTGCCAGCAGCCAAATTGCTAGCGGGGGGGCGAACACCGGGGAGCTGTTTTTT
J gene: TRBJ2-2; D gene: NA; clone size: NA; V gene: TRBV19; CDR3 protein: CASSMLPGWDTGELFF; CDR3 DNA: TGTGCCAGTAGTATGTTGCCAGGGTGGGACACCGGGGAGCTGTTTTTT
J gene: TRBJ2-3; D gene: NA; clone size: once; V gene: TRBV20-1; CDR3 protein: CSARMVTQYF; CDR3 DNA: TGCAGTGCTAGAATGGTTACGCAGTATTTT
J gene: TRBJ1-1; D gene: TRBD1; clone size: NA; V gene: TRBV6-5; CDR3 protein: CASRSNRGSTEAFF; CDR3 DNA: TGTGCCAGCAGATCTAACAGGGGAAGTACTGAAGCTTTCTTT
J gene: TRBJ2-4; D gene: NA; clone size: NA; V gene: TRBV4-2; CDR3 protein: CASSQDLGFGAKNIQYF; CDR3 DNA: TGTGCCAGCAGCCAAGATTTGGGGTTCGGAGCCAAAAACATTCAGTACTTC
J gene: TRBJ1-2; D gene: TRBD1; clone size: NA; V gene: TRBV28; CDR3 protein: CASSSGTGGWGGYTF; CDR3 DNA: TGTGCCAGCAGTTCCGGGACAGGGGGTTGGGGTGGCTACACCTTC
J gene: TRBJ2-1; D gene: TRBD2; clone size: NA; V gene: TRBV7-8; CDR3 protein: CASSLSGIGFF; CDR3 DNA: TGTGCCAGCAGCCTCAGCGGGATTGGGTTCTTC
J gene: TRBJ2-5; D gene: TRBD1; clone size: NA; V gene: TRBV4-2; CDR3 protein: CASSQPTGATYQETQYF; CDR3 DNA: TGTGCCAGCAGCCAACCTACAGGGGCTACGTACCAAGAGACCCAGTACTTC